These 8 T cell receptor beta chains were sequenced from one sample in a study of OX40 agonist ivuxolimab in advanced cancers. The method was immunoSEQ multiplex PCR; TCRdb's version includes in-frame clones alone and lacks a portion of them. Here the sample spans fewer than 15,000 clones, 60% to 80% being singletons. Sequences were derived from CD4+ or CD8+ T cells sorted from blood, sampled in a trial of the OX40 agonist ivuxolimab. Source of these receptors: an adult with an advanced solid tumor such as melanoma, head and neck, liver or kidney cancer.

The V gene is TRBV7-8, the J gene TRBJ1-2, with no clear D. Germline V gene data show CDR1 as SGHVS and CDR2 as FQNEAQ. The V end was cut by 0 bases, the J end by 0 bases, with 11 bases between. This CDR3 has 16 residues. CDR3 loop: CASSLAGGGTNYGYTF. The CDR3 nucleotides are TGTGCCAGCAGCTTAGCGGGAGGAGGAACTAACTATGGCTACACCTTC.

This clone has just a few counts. The rearrangement joins TRBV9 to TRBJ1-5, with 8 bases aligning to TRBD1. Looked up from germline, CDR1 is SGDLS and CDR2 is YYNGEE. The CDR3 length is 15 residues. V shed 2 bases, J shed 3 bases, and the junction held 4 bases outside the gene matches. This CDR3 reads CASSVGQALNQPQHF. CDR3 sequence (DNA): TGTGCCAGCAGCGTGGGACAGGCGCTCAATCAGCCCCAGCATTTT.

V is TRBV5-6 and J is TRBJ2-5; 8 nucleotides agree with TRBD2. Germline V lookup: CDR1 SGHDT, CDR2 YYEEEE. The CDR3 length is 16 residues. With V trimmed by 0 bases and J by 4 bases, 8 bases remained unmatched. The CDR3 spells CASSLGAGGALETQYF. The CDR3 bases are TGTGCCAGCAGCTTGGGTGCCGGGGGGGCCTTAGAGACCCAGTACTTC.

This clone was recorded a few times. This rearrangement joins TRBV6-1 to TRBJ1-5; unclear D gene. CDR1 is MNHNS, CDR2 SASEGT, per germline. Trimming took 3 bases from V and 11 from J, leaving 11 bases between them. The CDR3 runs 12 residues. The CDR3 spells CASSDPHPAQHF. In DNA form, the CDR3 reads TGTGCCAGCAGTGACCCACACCCAGCCCAGCATTTT.

The gene calls are TRBV6-1 and TRBJ1-2; 7 bases are shared with TRBD1. The J segment lost 2 bases and the V segment lost 8 bases, leaving 5 bases of the junction unmatched. The CDR3 runs to 13 residues. The germline V gene has CDR1 MNHNS and CDR2 SASEGT. Here the CDR3 DNA reads TGTGCCAGCGATAAGGGACAGAACTATGGCTACACCTTC. Translation gives CASDKGQNYGYTF.

The chain carries TRBV7-9 and TRBJ2-2; 8 nucleotides align to TRBD1. CDR3 length: 19 amino acids. Germline CDR1 is SEHNR and CDR2 is FQNEAQ (reference sequence). The J segment lost 6 bases and the V segment lost 5 bases, leaving 20 bases of the junction unmatched. The CDR3 region is CASSPLRDRIVGESGELFF. Here the CDR3 DNA reads TGTGCCAGCAGCCCACTCCGGGACAGGATAGTGGGCGAGTCCGGGGAGCTGTTTTTT.

The chain uses TRBV11-2 and TRBJ2-3, with 7 bases aligning to TRBD1. Germline V lookup: CDR1 SGHAT, CDR2 FQNNGV. V gave up 5 bases and J gave up 3 bases; unmatched junction bases: 8. The length of the CDR3 is 15 residues. The CDR3 sequence is CASSPRDSRTDTQYF. CDR3 nucleotides: TGTGCCAGCAGCCCCAGGGACAGCCGAACAGATACGCAGTATTTT.

V gene TRBV5-6 combines with J gene TRBJ2-7; D is ambiguous. The ends were cut back, 3 bases at V and 1 base at J, with 5 bases in the middle. Germline V CDR1 and CDR2: SGHDT, YYEEEE. The CDR3 is made up of 12 amino acids. CDR3 coding DNA: TGTGCCAGCAGCTACGATTCCTACGAGCAGTACTTC. It codes for CASSYDSYEQYF.